What follows are 23 T cell receptor beta chains derived from one specimen sequenced in a study of T-cell memory formation after mild COVID-19. A single record per CDR3 protein comes from TCRdb applying MiXCR to the 5' RACE reads. This sample yields approximately 490,000 distinct CDR3 sequences, of which roughly 22% are seen a single time; roughly an eighth belongs to the top ten. Sequenced material: PBMCs or a T cell subset sorted from them (not recorded which). Receptors originate from an adult woman who had mild COVID-19 (a few samples of this study predate the infection). Cell type and time point are not known.

This clonotype was observed a handful of times. The V gene is TRBV5-4, the J gene TRBJ1-1, with a weak D call TRBD1 (6 bases). V gave up 2 bases and J gave up 0 bases, with 11 bases separating them. Germline V gene data show CDR1 as SGHNT and CDR2 as YYREEE (reference sequence). This CDR3 region has 15 residues. DNA of the CDR3: TGTGCCAGCAGCTTCGGTCCAGGGGTGAACACTGAAGCTTTCTTT. It translates to CASSFGPGVNTEAFF.

Only a few counts were recorded for this clonotype. The rearrangement joins TRBV20-1 to TRBJ2-5; D possibly uses TRBD1 or TRBD2 (5 bases each). The CDR3 is 15 residues long. From germline, CDR1 is DFQATT and CDR2 SNEGSKA (reference sequence). V was clipped by 0 bases and J by 2 bases, with 13 bases between them. CDR3 coding DNA: TGCAGTGCTAGAGATTGGGGACGGCTTCAAGAGACCCAGTACTTC. It translates to CSARDWGRLQETQYF.

The sample holds a few counts of this clonotype. The chain links TRBV12-3 or TRBV12-4 to TRBJ2-1, with a weak D call TRBD2 (5 bases). V shed 7 bases and J shed 8 bases, with 21 bases lying between them. The CDR3 has 15 residues. The CDR3 DNA reads TGTGCCAGCACCCTGAGTGTAATAGCCGGGGATGAGCAGTTCTTC. Its translation is CASTLSVIAGDEQFF.

The chain couples TRBV5-6 to TRBJ2-7; TRBD1 aligns across 9 bases. The CDR3 loop spans 16 amino acids. The V and J ends lost 3 bases and 5 bases, in that order; junction bases with no gene match: 12. The germline gives CDR1 SGHDT, CDR2 YYEEEE. Here the CDR3 reads CASSSITGGGWDEQYF. The CDR3, as DNA: TGTGCCAGCAGCTCAATCACAGGGGGCGGATGGGACGAGCAGTACTTC.

The rearrangement uses TRBV11-2 and TRBJ2-3; no firm D call. The germline V gene encodes CDR1 SGHAT and CDR2 FQNNGV. Trimming stripped 5 bases from V and 8 bases from J, with 8 bases between. The CDR3 totals 11 residues. The CDR3, as DNA: TGTGCCAGCAGCCCTGAAGTTACGCAGTATTTT. Translation: CASSPEVTQYF. The entire variable domain, with the rest obtained from reference TRBV11-2 and TRBJ2-3, is as follows: EAGVAQSPRYKIIEKRQSVAFWCNPISGHATLYWYQQILGQGPKLLIQFQNNGVVDDSQLPKDRFSAERLKGVDSTLKIQPAKLEDSAVYLCASSPEVTQYFGPGTRLTVL.

This chain uses TRBV27 with TRBJ2-5; 8 bases fit TRBD2. The CDR3 runs to 16 residues. Looked up from germline, CDR1 is MNHEY and CDR2 is SMNVEV (reference sequence). V lost 2 bases to trimming and J lost 2 bases; unmatched junction nucleotides: 7. CDR3 residues: CASSLGVGGGQETQYF. Written as DNA, the CDR3 is TGTGCCAGCAGTTTAGGGGTAGGCGGGGGGCAAGAGACCCAGTACTTC.

This clonotype was seen ten or more times. CDR3 sequence reads: CASSLETSGRGTEQFF. The CDR3 DNA reads TGCGCCAGCAGCTTGGAGACTAGCGGGAGAGGGACTGAGCAGTTCTTC. The chain carries TRBV5-1 and TRBJ2-1; TRBD2 matches 12 bases. Trimming at V came to 0 bases and at J to 9 bases, leaving 7 bases not matched to a gene. The CDR3 is 16 amino acids. Germline-derived CDR1 and CDR2 are SGHRS and YFSETQ.

This clonotype was seen a few times. The chain recombines TRBV14 with TRBJ2-1, with D perhaps matching TRBD2 (5 bases). This CDR3 is built from 16 residues. The germline V gene has CDR1 SGHDN and CDR2 FVKESK. V lost 4 bases and J 0 bases, leaving 13 bases between the germline ends. CDR3 bases: TGTGCCAGCAGCCTTCAGCGGTGGCGCTCCTACAATGAGCAGTTCTTC. It is translated as CASSLQRWRSYNEQFF.

V is TRBV2 and J is TRBJ1-5; 7 nucleotides line up with TRBD1. Germline V gene lookup returns CDR1 SNHLY and CDR2 FYNNEI. J gave up 4 bases and V 4 bases, and 4 bases lay outside the gene matches. The CDR3 runs to 14 residues. In DNA, the CDR3 is TGTGCCAGCAGTGGGGGACAGAAGAATCAGCCCCAGCATTTT. It encodes CASSGGQKNQPQHF.

The gene calls are TRBV28 and TRBJ1-5; D unresolved. The CDR3 has 14 residues. V was shortened by 5 bases and J by 4 bases, with 12 bases between the two germline ends. The germline CDR1 and CDR2 sequences are MDHEN and SYDVKM. CDR3 nucleotide sequence: TGTGCCAGCAGTCCCCGGGCAGTAAATCAGCCCCAGCATTTT. Translated: CASSPRAVNQPQHF.

The sample holds a few counts of this clonotype. This sequence joins TRBV18 and TRBJ1-1; the match to TRBD1 covers 7 bases. This CDR3 region has 15 residues. The V segment lost 3 bases and the J segment 1 base; nucleotides outside the gene matches: 5. CDR1 KGHSH and CDR2 LQKENI come from the germline V gene. The CDR3 protein is CASSPGGQSNTEAFF. The CDR3 DNA sequence: TGTGCCAGCTCACCTGGGGGACAGTCGAACACTGAAGCTTTCTTT.

This clonotype showed up many times. The chain carries TRBV29-1 and TRBJ1-2, with no clear D. The CDR3 loop spans 11 amino acids. Germline V gene data show CDR1 as SQVTM and CDR2 as ANQGSEA. Trimming took off 2 bases at V and 7 bases at J, with 8 bases between the two ends. The CDR3, as DNA: TGCAGCGTTGAAAGGGCAGGTGGCTACACCTTC. Its translation is CSVERAGGYTF.

This clonotype was detected a few times. CDR3 loop: CASSYRGGAEAFF. The CDR3 bases are TGTGCCAGCAGTTACCGTGGGGGGGCTGAAGCTTTCTTT. The J gene is TRBJ1-1, the V gene TRBV6-5; perhaps TRBD1 as D (5 bases). Per germline, CDR1 MNHEY and CDR2 SVGAGI. The V gene lost 2 bases and the J gene lost 6 bases, with 10 bases spanning the gap. The CDR3 length is 13 residues.

The chain carries TRBV29-1 and TRBJ1-1; 7 nucleotides match TRBD1. Germline V gives CDR1 SQVTM, CDR2 ANQGSEA. The CDR3 has 13 residues. The trim removed 4 bases at V and 0 bases at J, leaving 2 bases unmatched. The CDR3 DNA follows: TGCAGCGTTGTTACAGGGGTGAACACTGAAGCTTTCTTT. Encoded protein: CSVVTGVNTEAFF.

This chain uses TRBV7-3 with TRBJ1-1; 12 positions agree with TRBD1. Per germline, CDR1 SGHTA and CDR2 FQGTGA. J gave up 7 bases and V 5 bases, and 8 bases lay outside the gene matches. The CDR3 contains 15 residues. The CDR3 sequence is CASSPGTGGEGEAFF. The CDR3 nucleotides are TGTGCCAGCAGCCCCGGGACAGGGGGCGAGGGTGAAGCTTTCTTT.

The rearrangement uses TRBV19 and TRBJ1-1; TRBD1 agrees at 7 bases. The junction had 11 bases not matched to a gene; V was cut back by 9 bases and J by 7 bases. The CDR3 is made up of 13 amino acids. CDR1 is LNHDA, CDR2 SQIVND, per germline (reference sequence). The CDR3 loop reads CASSRDSDNEAFF. The DNA of the CDR3 is TGTGCCAGCTCCCGGGACAGCGATAATGAAGCTTTCTTT.

This clonotype was picked up a small number of times. The chain employs TRBV6-2 or TRBV6-3 and TRBJ2-3; maybe TRBD2 (6 bases). The germline V gene encodes CDR1 MNHEY and CDR2 SVGEGT. The CDR3 covers 13 residues. Trimming took off 8 bases at V and 3 bases at J, with 12 bases between the two ends. CDR3 nucleotide sequence: TGTGCCAGCGCGGAGGGGAGTACAGATACGCAGTATTTT. Translated, it gives CASAEGSTDTQYF.

This clonotype has only a few counts. The chain uses TRBV27 and TRBJ2-7; possible D gene TRBD2, 6 bases. The germline V and J ends were trimmed by 11 bases and 5 bases, with 7 bases remaining between them. Germline V gene sequence: CDR1 MNHEY, CDR2 SMNVEV (reference sequence). This CDR3 has 9 amino acids. The CDR3 DNA follows: TGTGCCGCGGGACACGAGCAGTACTTC. Translation gives CAAGHEQYF.

This clonotype was found a few times. This sequence joins TRBV2 and TRBJ2-7; 13 bases are shared with TRBD2. This CDR3 has 14 residues. Looked up from germline, CDR1 is SNHLY and CDR2 is FYNNEI. Trimming at V came to 5 bases and at J to 5 bases, leaving 3 bases not matched to a gene. For the CDR3, the DNA is TGTGCCAGCAGTCGGACTAGCGGGAGAAACGAGCAGTACTTC. Amino acid sequence: CASSRTSGRNEQYF. The variable domain in full, completed from reference TRBV2 and TRBJ2-7, reads EPEVTQTPSHQVTQMGQEVILRCVPISNHLYFYWYRQILGQKVEFLVSFYNNEISEKSEIFDDQFSVERPDGSNFTLKIRSTKLEDSAMYFCASSRTSGRNEQYFGPGTRLTVT.

This clonotype was seen only a few times. This rearrangement joins TRBV6-1 to TRBJ2-7; 8 nucleotides agree with TRBD1. This CDR3 is 16 amino acids long. Germline lookup yields CDR1 MNHNS and CDR2 SASEGT. The J segment lost 4 bases and the V segment lost 1 base, leaving 9 bases of the junction unmatched. The CDR3 region has the DNA TGTGCCAGCAGTGAAGGGGCAGGGGGCAGTTTGTACGAGCAGTACTTC. Translation gives CASSEGAGGSLYEQYF.

The chain combines TRBV12-3 or TRBV12-4 with TRBJ1-4; D perhaps matches TRBD1 (6 bases). This CDR3 comprises 13 residues. The V end was cut by 4 bases, the J end by 14 bases, with 17 bases between. The CDR3 is CASSSGGRESLFF. The CDR3 DNA sequence: TGTGCCAGCAGTTCGGGGGGGCGCGAGTCCCTGTTTTTT.

The rearrangement uses TRBV12-3 or TRBV12-4 and TRBJ2-1; D is ambiguous. Trimming left V 3 bases short and J 3 bases short, with 9 bases between. The CDR3 extends over 14 amino acids. CDR3 loop: CASSLSTFYNEQFF. The CDR3 DNA follows: TGTGCCAGCAGTTTGTCGACTTTCTACAATGAGCAGTTCTTC.

This clonotype was counted a few times. In nucleotides, the CDR3 is TGTGCCAGCAGCCCGAGGGTGGGCTATGGCTACACCTTC. Its translation is CASSPRVGYGYTF. The chain combines TRBV7-9 with TRBJ1-2; D not certain. Per germline, CDR1 SEHNR and CDR2 FQNEAQ (reference sequence). V was shortened by 5 bases and J by 4 bases, with 11 bases between the two germline ends. The CDR3 is 13 amino acids.